These 13 T cell receptor beta chains came from one sample sequenced in a study of cytomegalovirus exposure and HLA in healthy donors. The study ran its PCR with 60 Vbeta and 13 Jbeta primers. Clones were read by immunoSEQ multiplex PCR, and TCRdb kept only the in-frame ones, dropping some. Seen here are 160,000 or so clones, approximately 82% observed once, and the top ten hold 1.1% to 1.5%. Sequencing was done on a sample of PBMCs. These receptors all stem from a male donor in good health and CMV-seronegative.

This sequence joins TRBV18 and TRBJ1-1, with a possible D match to TRBD1 (6 bases). V lost 6 bases and J lost 4, with 12 bases in between. CDR3 length equals 13 residues. CDR1 and CDR2 from the germline V gene are KGHSH and LQKENI. In DNA form, the CDR3 reads TGTGCCAGCTCCACTACACAGGGCACTGAAGCTTTCTTT. Amino acid sequence: CASSTTQGTEAFF.

CDR3: CASSSPGQVSSTF. The CDR3 DNA reads TGTGCCAGCAGCTCCCCCGGACAAGTTTCTAGCACCTTC. V is TRBV7-9 and J is TRBJ1-2, with D possibly TRBD1 on 5 matching bases. The V gene's germline CDR1 is SEHNR and CDR2 FQNEAQ (reference sequence). There are 13 residues in the CDR3. V lost 4 bases to trimming and J lost 13 bases, with 19 bases between them.

Only a few counts were recorded for this clone. The genes are TRBV4-2 and TRBJ2-1; 9 bases match TRBD1. The CDR3 spans 17 residues. Trimming cost V 2 bases and J 0 bases; bases outside gene matches: 5. Germline values: CDR1 LGHNA, CDR2 YNFKEQ. The chain's CDR3 is CASSQTDRGTSYNEQFF. The CDR3 region has the DNA TGTGCCAGCAGCCAAACGGACAGGGGAACCTCCTACAATGAGCAGTTCTTC.

This clone was observed a handful of times. This rearrangement joins TRBV10-3 to TRBJ1-2; 7 bases are a match to TRBD1. Trimming took 4 bases from V and 6 from J; bases not matched to a gene: 2. Germline V CDR1 and CDR2: ENHRY, SYGVKD. This CDR3 is built from 12 residues. CDR3 region: CAISGTGDGYTF. The CDR3 DNA sequence: TGTGCCATCAGTGGGACAGGCGATGGCTACACCTTC.

The chain couples TRBV4-2 to TRBJ2-5; TRBD2 matches at 11 bases. Trimming took 3 bases from V and 3 from J; bases not matched to a gene: 6. Germline V lookup: CDR1 LGHNA, CDR2 YNFKEQ. This CDR3 is 16 amino acids long. The CDR3 region has the DNA TGTGCCAGCAGCCAGACCGGGACTAGCGGAAAAGAGACCCAGTACTTC. Translation gives CASSQTGTSGKETQYF.

The chain uses TRBV9 and TRBJ2-4; 8 bases agree with TRBD2. The CDR3 length is 16 residues. Germline V lookup: CDR1 SGDLS, CDR2 YYNGEE. Trimming removed 0 bases from V and 1 base from J; junction bases left unmatched: 3. CDR3 coding DNA: TGTGCCAGCAGCGTAGGCTCTAGCGGGGCCAAAAACATTCAGTACTTC. Translating it yields CASSVGSSGAKNIQYF.

V usage is TRBV6-5 and J usage is TRBJ1-1; tentatively, D is TRBD1 (6 bases). Germline lookup yields CDR1 MNHEY and CDR2 SVGAGI. This CDR3 is built from 14 residues. V dropped 0 bases and J dropped 3 bases, with 8 bases sitting between them. The CDR3 loop is CASSYSPGDTEAFF. As DNA, the CDR3 is TGTGCCAGCAGTTACTCGCCAGGGGACACTGAAGCTTTCTTT.

J is TRBJ1-1 and V is TRBV19, with 8 positions matching TRBD1. Germline V gives CDR1 LNHDA, CDR2 SQIVND (reference sequence). J lost 5 bases, V lost 5 bases, and 7 bases had no gene match. The CDR3 has 14 amino acids. The CDR3 DNA reads as TGTGCCAGTAGTTTTGGACAGGGAATGACTGAAGCTTTCTTT. This encodes CASSFGQGMTEAFF.

The chain joins TRBV5-8 to TRBJ2-1; a possible D gene is TRBD2 (6 bases). The CDR3 runs to 13 residues. Germline V gene lookup returns CDR1 SGHTS and CDR2 YDEGEE. Trimming cost V 6 bases and J 6 bases, with 13 bases left between them. For the CDR3, the DNA is TGTGCCAGCACCCGTGGAGGGTCCAATGAGCAGTTCTTC. It is translated as CASTRGGSNEQFF.

The CDR3 sequence: CASSLGGSINEQYF. In nucleotides, the CDR3 is TGTGCCAGCAGCTTAGGAGGGAGTATAAACGAGCAGTACTTC. This chain connects TRBV7-2 to TRBJ2-7; tentative D call: TRBD2 (5 bases). Trimming shortened V by 1 base and J by 5 bases, and 12 bases separated the two germline ends. This CDR3 is built from 14 residues. The germline V gene has CDR1 SGHTA and CDR2 FQGNSA. The variable domain in full, completed from reference TRBV7-2 and TRBJ2-7, reads GAGVSQSPSNKVTEKGKDVELRCDPISGHTALYWYRQSLGQGLEFLIYFQGNSAPDKSGLPSDRFSAERTGGSVSTLTIQRTQQEDSAVYLCASSLGGSINEQYFGPGTRLTVT.

The chain carries TRBV2 and TRBJ1-5; TRBD1 agrees at 10 bases. Germline V gene data show CDR1 as SNHLY and CDR2 as FYNNEI. This CDR3 has 15 residues. V gave up 7 bases and J gave up 2 bases; unmatched junction bases: 5. Here the CDR3 reads CASKEGTGGNQPQHF. CDR3 nucleotide sequence: TGTGCCAGCAAGGAAGGGACAGGGGGCAATCAGCCCCAGCATTTT.

The V call is TRBV5-4, the J call TRBJ2-2; D might be TRBD2 (7 bases). Germline values: CDR1 SGHNT, CDR2 YYREEE (reference sequence). The CDR3 extends over 15 amino acids. The V gene lost 4 bases and the J gene lost 5 bases, with 15 bases spanning the gap. The CDR3 is CASSAGGRGTGELFF. In nucleotides, the CDR3 is TGTGCCAGCAGCGCCGGGGGGCGAGGTACCGGGGAGCTGTTTTTT.

The chain has TRBV5-1 and TRBJ2-7, with 9 bases identical to TRBD1. The CDR3 spans 14 residues. Germline CDR1 reads SGHRS; CDR2 reads YFSETQ. V gave up 5 bases and J gave up 4 bases; unmatched junction bases: 7. This CDR3 reads CASRVGQGLYEQYF. CDR3 sequence (DNA): TGCGCCAGCAGAGTGGGACAGGGATTGTACGAGCAGTACTTC.